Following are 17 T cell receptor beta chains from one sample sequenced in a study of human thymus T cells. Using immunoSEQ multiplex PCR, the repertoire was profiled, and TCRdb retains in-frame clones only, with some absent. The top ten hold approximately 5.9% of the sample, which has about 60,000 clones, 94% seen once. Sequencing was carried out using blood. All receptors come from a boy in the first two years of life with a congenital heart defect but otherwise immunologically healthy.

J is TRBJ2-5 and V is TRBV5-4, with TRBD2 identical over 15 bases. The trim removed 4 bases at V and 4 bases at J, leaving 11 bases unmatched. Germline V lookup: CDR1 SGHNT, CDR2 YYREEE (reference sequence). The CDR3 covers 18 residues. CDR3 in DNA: TGTGCCAGCAGCCGAAAGGGACTAGCGGGAGGATGGGGAGAGACCCAGTACTTC. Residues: CASSRKGLAGGWGETQYF.

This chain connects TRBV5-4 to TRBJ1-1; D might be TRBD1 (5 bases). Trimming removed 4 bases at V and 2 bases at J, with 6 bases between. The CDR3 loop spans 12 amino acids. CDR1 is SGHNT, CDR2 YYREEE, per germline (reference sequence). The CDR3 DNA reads TGTGCCAGCAGCCGGGACAACACTGAAGCTTTCTTT. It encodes CASSRDNTEAFF.

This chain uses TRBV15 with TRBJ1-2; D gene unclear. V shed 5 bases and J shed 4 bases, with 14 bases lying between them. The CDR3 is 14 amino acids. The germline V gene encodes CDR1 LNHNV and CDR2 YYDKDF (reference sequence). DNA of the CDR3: TGTGCCACCAGCCCCCAAGCCGGGGTCTATGGCTACACCTTC. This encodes CATSPQAGVYGYTF.

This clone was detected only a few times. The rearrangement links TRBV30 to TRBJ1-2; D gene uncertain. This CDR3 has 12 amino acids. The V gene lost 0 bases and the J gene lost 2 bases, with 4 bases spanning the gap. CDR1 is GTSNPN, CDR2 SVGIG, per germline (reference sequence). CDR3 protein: CAWSVQNYGYTF. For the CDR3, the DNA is TGTGCCTGGAGTGTACAGAACTATGGCTACACCTTC.

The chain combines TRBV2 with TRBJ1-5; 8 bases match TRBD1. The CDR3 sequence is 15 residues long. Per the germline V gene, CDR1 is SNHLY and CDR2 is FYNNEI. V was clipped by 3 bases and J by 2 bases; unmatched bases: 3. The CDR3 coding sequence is TGTGCCAGCAGTGAGGAACAGGGGGGCAATCAGCCCCAGCATTTT. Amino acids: CASSEEQGGNQPQHF.

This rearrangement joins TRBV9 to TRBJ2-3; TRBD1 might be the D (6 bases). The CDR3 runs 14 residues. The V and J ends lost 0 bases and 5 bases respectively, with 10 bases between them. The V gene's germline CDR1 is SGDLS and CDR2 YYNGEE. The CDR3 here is CASSVGQVGDTQYF. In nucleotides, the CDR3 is TGTGCCAGCAGCGTAGGACAGGTCGGAGATACGCAGTATTTT.

DNA for the CDR3: TGCGCCAGCAGCCAAGTGATTCTATCCTCACCCCTCCACTTT. This codes for CASSQVILSSPLHF. This sequence joins TRBV4-1 and TRBJ1-6; D is unresolved. V was clipped by 1 base and J by 10 bases, with 11 bases between them. Germline CDR1 reads MGHRA; CDR2 reads YSYEKL. This CDR3 spans 14 amino acids.

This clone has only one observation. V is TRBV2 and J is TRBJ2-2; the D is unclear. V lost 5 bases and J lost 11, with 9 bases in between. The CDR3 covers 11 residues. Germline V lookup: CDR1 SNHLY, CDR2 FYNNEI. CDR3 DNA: TGTGCCAGCAGTCCCATGGGAGAGCTGTTTTTT. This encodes CASSPMGELFF.

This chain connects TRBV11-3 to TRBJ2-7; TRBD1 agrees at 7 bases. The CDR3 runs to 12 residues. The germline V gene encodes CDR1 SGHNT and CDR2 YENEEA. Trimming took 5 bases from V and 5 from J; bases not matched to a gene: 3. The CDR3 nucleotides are TGTGCCAGCAGCCTACAGGGGCACGAGCAGTACTTC. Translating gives CASSLQGHEQYF.

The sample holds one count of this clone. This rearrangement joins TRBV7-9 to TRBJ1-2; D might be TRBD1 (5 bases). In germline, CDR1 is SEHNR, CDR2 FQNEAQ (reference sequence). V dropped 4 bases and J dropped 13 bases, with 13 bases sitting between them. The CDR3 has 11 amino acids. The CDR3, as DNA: TGTGCCAGCAGCTCCTCAGGGATACTCACCTTC. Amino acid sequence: CASSSSGILTF.

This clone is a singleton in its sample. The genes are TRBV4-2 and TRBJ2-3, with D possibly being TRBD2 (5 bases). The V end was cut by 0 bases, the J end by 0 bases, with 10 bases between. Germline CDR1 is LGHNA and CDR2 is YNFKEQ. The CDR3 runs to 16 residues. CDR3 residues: CASSQEVAYSTDTQYF. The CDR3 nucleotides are TGTGCCAGCAGCCAAGAGGTAGCGTATAGCACAGATACGCAGTATTTT.

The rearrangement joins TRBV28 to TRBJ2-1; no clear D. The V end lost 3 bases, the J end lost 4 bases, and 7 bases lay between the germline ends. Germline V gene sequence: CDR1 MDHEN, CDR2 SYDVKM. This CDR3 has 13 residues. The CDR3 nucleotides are TGTGCCAGCAGTTTCGCGGTTTACAATGAGCAGTTCTTC. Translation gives CASSFAVYNEQFF.

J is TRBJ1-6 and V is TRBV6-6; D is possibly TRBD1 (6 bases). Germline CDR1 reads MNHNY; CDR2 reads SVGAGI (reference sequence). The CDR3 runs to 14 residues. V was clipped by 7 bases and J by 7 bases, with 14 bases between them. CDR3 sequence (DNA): TGTGCCAGCAATAATAGGGGGACGAATTCACCCCTCCACTTT. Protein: CASNNRGTNSPLHF.

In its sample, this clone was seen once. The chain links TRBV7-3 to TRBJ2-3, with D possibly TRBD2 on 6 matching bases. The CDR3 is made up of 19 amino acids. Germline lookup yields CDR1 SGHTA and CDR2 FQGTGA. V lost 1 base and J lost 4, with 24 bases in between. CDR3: CASSLKPSRGFQSPDTQYF. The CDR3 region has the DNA TGTGCCAGCAGCTTAAAGCCGTCCCGGGGGTTTCAATCCCCAGATACGCAGTATTTT.

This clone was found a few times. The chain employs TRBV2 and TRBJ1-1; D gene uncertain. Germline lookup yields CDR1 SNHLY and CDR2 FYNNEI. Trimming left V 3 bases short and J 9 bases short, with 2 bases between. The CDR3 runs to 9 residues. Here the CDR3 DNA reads TGTGCCAGCAGTGATAAAGCTTTCTTT. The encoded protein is CASSDKAFF.

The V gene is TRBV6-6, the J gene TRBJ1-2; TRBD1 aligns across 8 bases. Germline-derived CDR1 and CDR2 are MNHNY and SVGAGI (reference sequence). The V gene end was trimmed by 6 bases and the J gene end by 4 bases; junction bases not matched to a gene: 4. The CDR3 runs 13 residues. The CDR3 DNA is TGTGCCAGCAGGCAGGGGGCCTCCTATGGCTACACCTTC. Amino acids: CASRQGASYGYTF.

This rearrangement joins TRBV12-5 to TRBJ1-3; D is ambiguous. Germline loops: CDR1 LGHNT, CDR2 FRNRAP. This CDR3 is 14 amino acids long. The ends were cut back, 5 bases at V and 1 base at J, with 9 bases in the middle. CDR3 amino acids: CASGLTPSGNTIYF. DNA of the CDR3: TGTGCTAGTGGTCTAACCCCTTCTGGAAACACCATATATTTT.